This T cell receptor beta chain was obtained from a study of response to subunit inactivated influenza vaccine. Study-level findings and limits: Few additional T cells are recruited per seasonal influenza vaccination, authors suggested.

TCRdb processed the RT-PCR reads anew with MiXCR; each CDR3 protein has one entry. The sample yields roughly 670,000 distinct CDR3 sequences, 13% to 15% seen once. Of note for this clonotype: Antigen: not known. One junction end disagrees with the germline gene, perhaps due to a read error.

The CDR3 extends over 17 amino acids. Per the germline V gene, CDR1 is SGHVS and CDR2 is FQNEAQ. The sequences come from PBMCs from blood, collected roughly 15 days before vaccination. This clonotype was sampled from a man aged 50 to 60 who received an inactivated influenza vaccine. The chain combines TRBV7-8 with TRBJ2-2, with 8 positions matching TRBD1. DNA of the CDR3: TGTGCCAGCAGCCTAGCCCGGACAGGGTTGAGGGCCGGGGAGCTGTTTTTT. Protein sequence: CASSLARTGLRAGELFF.